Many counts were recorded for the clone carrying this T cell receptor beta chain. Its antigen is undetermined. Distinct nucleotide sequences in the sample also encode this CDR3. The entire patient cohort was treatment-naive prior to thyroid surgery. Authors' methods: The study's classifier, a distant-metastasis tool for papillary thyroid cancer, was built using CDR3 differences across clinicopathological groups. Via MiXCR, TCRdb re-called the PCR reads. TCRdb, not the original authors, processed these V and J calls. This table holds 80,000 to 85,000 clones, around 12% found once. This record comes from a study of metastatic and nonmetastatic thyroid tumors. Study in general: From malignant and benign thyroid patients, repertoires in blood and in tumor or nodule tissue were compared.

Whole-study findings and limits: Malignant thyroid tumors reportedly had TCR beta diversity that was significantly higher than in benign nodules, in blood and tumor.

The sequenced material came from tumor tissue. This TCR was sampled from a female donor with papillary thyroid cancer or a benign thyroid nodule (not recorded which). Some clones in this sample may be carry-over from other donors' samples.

In nucleotides, the CDR3 is TGTGCCACCAGCCGCATAGGAGATACGCAGTATTTT. Its protein product is CATSRIGDTQYF. This sequence joins TRBV15 and TRBJ2-3; no clear D. Germline CDR1 LNHNV, CDR2 YYDKDF (reference sequence). The CDR3 has 12 residues. V was shortened by 5 bases and J by 5 bases, with 8 bases between the two germline ends.